Below, 17 T cell receptor beta chains from the same sample are listed, as sequenced in a study of T cells after yellow fever vaccination. Each CDR3 protein gets one entry after TCRdb re-called the 5' RACE reads with MiXCR. Among some 350,000 distinct CDR3 sequences listed, 8.7% were seen once. This sample comprised PBMCs, obtained on the day of the first yellow fever vaccination. The receptors derive from a man between 18 and 29 years old who received the YFV17D yellow fever vaccine.

The chain couples TRBV27 to TRBJ2-3; D gene uncertain. CDR1 MNHEY and CDR2 SMNVEV come from the germline V gene (reference sequence). The CDR3 runs to 16 residues. V was pared by 5 bases and J by 0 bases, with 15 bases between. CDR3 nucleotide sequence: TGTGCCAGCAGTCCTTGGGATGCCAGGAGCACAGATACGCAGTATTTT. This translates into CASSPWDARSTDTQYF.

This clonotype was counted only a few times. The chain employs TRBV25-1 and TRBJ2-5; 8 bases align to TRBD1. From germline, CDR1 is MGHDK and CDR2 SYGVNS. The CDR3 spans 13 residues. V shed 9 bases and J 4 bases; nucleotides not matched to a gene: 7. In DNA form, the CDR3 reads TGTGCCAGTCAGGGGGCATCGGGAGAGACCCAGTACTTC. Residues: CASQGASGETQYF.

V usage is TRBV20-1 and J usage is TRBJ2-2; 7 bases align to TRBD2. The CDR3 is 16 amino acids. V was pared by 1 base and J by 3 bases, with 8 bases of the junction left unmatched. The V gene's germline CDR1 is DFQATT and CDR2 SNEGSKA (reference sequence). The CDR3 reads CSARVVGGGHTGELFF. For the CDR3, the DNA is TGCAGTGCTAGAGTGGTAGGCGGGGGTCACACCGGGGAGCTGTTTTTT.

Concerning this clonotype itself: A read error may explain this, as a much larger clone is one base away. No conserved phenylalanine or tryptophan is present at the end of the CDR3, so a read error is the likely explanation. This chain uses TRBV5-6 with TRBJ1-4; 7 bases line up with TRBD1. The V segment lost 5 bases and the J segment 0 bases; nucleotides outside the gene matches: 1. Looked up from germline, CDR1 is SGHDT and CDR2 is YYEEEE. This CDR3 has 14 residues. CDR3 loop: CASRGTATNEKLFL. DNA for the CDR3: TGTGCCAGCAGGGGGACAGCAACTAATGAAAAACTGTTTTTA.

In this sample, this clonotype turned up a few times. This chain uses TRBV7-9 with TRBJ1-2; the match to TRBD1 covers 10 bases. Germline CDR1 is SEHNR and CDR2 is FQNEAQ (reference sequence). With 3 bases clipped from V and 2 bases from J, the junction kept 9 bases outside the gene matches. This CDR3 contains 17 residues. The CDR3 DNA follows: TGTGCCAGCAGCTTGAATTCGCCGGGACAGGGGAACTATGGCTACACCTTC. It translates to CASSLNSPGQGNYGYTF.

This clonotype has just a few counts. V gene TRBV6-5 combines with J gene TRBJ2-1; 11 bases align to TRBD2. The CDR3 covers 16 residues. With V trimmed by 0 bases and J by 8 bases, 6 bases remained unmatched. Germline-derived CDR1 and CDR2 are MNHEY and SVGAGI. As DNA, the CDR3 is TGTGCCAGCAGTTACTCGATAGCGGGGGGGCCCCATGAGCAGTTCTTC. It codes for CASSYSIAGGPHEQFF.

This clonotype was recorded a few times. The chain combines TRBV9 with TRBJ1-1; perhaps TRBD1 as D (6 bases). The CDR3 is made up of 14 amino acids. CDR1 is SGDLS, CDR2 YYNGEE, per germline. V dropped 4 bases and J dropped 0 bases, with 10 bases sitting between them. CDR3 in amino acids: CASSYGQMNTEAFF. The DNA of the CDR3 is TGTGCCAGCAGCTACGGACAGATGAACACTGAAGCTTTCTTT.

This clonotype was detected a few times. V usage is TRBV7-9 and J usage is TRBJ2-1, with D perhaps matching TRBD2 (6 bases). Per germline, CDR1 SEHNR and CDR2 FQNEAQ (reference sequence). The V end lost 2 bases, the J end lost 4 bases, and 15 bases lay between the germline ends. The CDR3 loop spans 16 amino acids. CDR3 amino acids: CASSLYGGAIYNEQFF. In DNA form, the CDR3 reads TGTGCCAGCAGCTTATATGGCGGGGCAATTTACAATGAGCAGTTCTTC.

This clonotype was observed a handful of times. V is TRBV7-2 and J is TRBJ1-3, with TRBD1 identical over 7 bases. V lost 5 bases to trimming and J lost 0 bases; unmatched junction nucleotides: 4. The CDR3 sequence is 15 residues long. Germline V CDR1 and CDR2: SGHTA, FQGNSA. DNA of the CDR3: TGTGCCAGCAGCCTGGACAGGAGCTCTGGAAACACCATATATTTT. This sequence encodes CASSLDRSSGNTIYF.

This clonotype occurred a few times. The chain couples TRBV12-3 or TRBV12-4 to TRBJ2-5; D is possibly TRBD2 (6 bases). V gave up 5 bases and J gave up 5 bases, with 15 bases separating them. The CDR3 totals 14 residues. In DNA form, the CDR3 reads TGTGCCAGCAGTCGGGACGTCCGGGGGGAGACCCAGTACTTC. It is translated as CASSRDVRGETQYF.

This clonotype showed up just a few times. The chain carries TRBV27 and TRBJ2-7; 8 bases map to TRBD2. V trimming: 0 bases; J trimming: 9 bases; junction bases outside the gene matches: 7. CDR1 is MNHEY and CDR2 is SMNVEV in the germline V gene (reference sequence). CDR3 length equals 14 residues. The CDR3 region is CASSLSAGRGRQYV. The CDR3 DNA sequence: TGTGCCAGCAGTTTATCCGCCGGGAGGGGACGGCAGTACGTC.

The chain is built from TRBV12-3 or TRBV12-4 and TRBJ2-1, with D perhaps TRBD2 (5 bases). V was trimmed by 3 bases and J by 6 bases, leaving 12 bases between them. The CDR3 consists of 14 residues. As DNA, the CDR3 is TGTGCCAGCAGTTTGATCCAGCGGAGCAATGAGCAGTTCTTC. Protein sequence: CASSLIQRSNEQFF.

This clonotype was detected only a few times. The chain is built from TRBV5-1 and TRBJ2-2; TRBD1 aligns across 7 bases. J was trimmed by 3 bases and V by 6 bases; bases with no gene match: 5. CDR1 and CDR2 (germline): SGHRS, YFSETQ. The CDR3 is made up of 14 amino acids. The CDR3 reads CASTDRAHTGELFF. The CDR3, as DNA: TGCGCCAGCACAGACAGGGCCCACACCGGGGAGCTGTTTTTT.

Ten or more counts support this clonotype. The CDR3 DNA follows: TGCGCCAGCAGCCTACAGACAGGAGGGATGAACACTGAAGCTTTCTTT. This gives the protein CASSLQTGGMNTEAFF. The chain has TRBV4-3 and TRBJ1-1; D perhaps matches TRBD1 (6 bases). Germline V gene data show CDR1 as LGHNA and CDR2 as YSLEER. Trimming took off 4 bases at V and 0 bases at J, with 15 bases between the two ends. This CDR3 spans 16 amino acids.

The rearrangement uses TRBV2 and TRBJ1-2; perhaps TRBD1 as D (5 bases). CDR1 and CDR2 from the germline V gene are SNHLY and FYNNEI. The V end was cut by 6 bases, the J end by 6 bases, with 20 bases between. The CDR3 covers 15 residues. The CDR3 loop reads CASRQHGGRDNGYTF. The CDR3 nucleotides are TGTGCCAGCAGACAACATGGGGGGAGGGATAATGGCTACACCTTC.

This chain links TRBV28 with TRBJ2-7; D is unclear. Trimming shortened V by 7 bases and J by 6 bases, and 13 bases separated the two germline ends. Germline lookup yields CDR1 MDHEN and CDR2 SYDVKM. This CDR3 comprises 12 residues. The CDR3 loop is CASNSPPSEQYV. DNA for the CDR3: TGTGCCAGCAACTCCCCTCCGTCCGAGCAGTACGTC.

This clonotype occurred a few times. The rearrangement uses TRBV10-3 and TRBJ2-1; possibly TRBD1 or TRBD2 for D (5 bases each). This CDR3 has 15 residues. CDR1 is ENHRY, CDR2 SYGVKD, per germline. The V and J ends lost 3 bases and 7 bases respectively, with 16 bases between them. The CDR3: CAISDGTQLGNEQFF. The CDR3 DNA sequence: TGTGCCATCAGTGACGGGACCCAGTTAGGGAATGAGCAGTTCTTC.